The entry below gives a single TCR beta chain sequence along with its context. Its specificity is not known. These data come from a study of T cell repertoires in cytomegalovirus infection. About the study: Use of recently identified HLA-C-restricted and well-studied HLA-B-restricted CMV epitopes was part of the study. From public TCR beta signatures came an indication of both CMV infection and matching HLA type. Study results and caveats: Carriers of CMV plus the relevant HLA were identified by cumulative public TCR beta family frequency. CMV-specific TCR beta clonotypes restricted by HLA-C were the ones dominating the ex vivo response.

In TCRdb, the reads were re-called with MiXCR into one record per CDR3 protein. The sample has roughly 500,000 distinct CDR3 sequences; more than 40% are singletons. This clonotype was sampled from a human donor in good health (CMV status not recorded). Some clones in this sample may be carry-over from other donors' samples. The starting material was cultured PBMCs, obtained from culture after CMV antigen stimulation.

This CDR3 is CASSLGVLNSPLHF. In DNA form, the CDR3 reads TGTGCCAGTAGCCTCGGGGTCTTAAATTCACCCCTCCACTTT. The rearrangement links TRBV19 to TRBJ1-6; D remains unclear. The CDR3 contains 14 residues. Trimming removed 6 bases from V and 7 bases from J, with 13 bases in between. The V gene's germline CDR1 is LNHDA and CDR2 SQIVND (reference sequence).